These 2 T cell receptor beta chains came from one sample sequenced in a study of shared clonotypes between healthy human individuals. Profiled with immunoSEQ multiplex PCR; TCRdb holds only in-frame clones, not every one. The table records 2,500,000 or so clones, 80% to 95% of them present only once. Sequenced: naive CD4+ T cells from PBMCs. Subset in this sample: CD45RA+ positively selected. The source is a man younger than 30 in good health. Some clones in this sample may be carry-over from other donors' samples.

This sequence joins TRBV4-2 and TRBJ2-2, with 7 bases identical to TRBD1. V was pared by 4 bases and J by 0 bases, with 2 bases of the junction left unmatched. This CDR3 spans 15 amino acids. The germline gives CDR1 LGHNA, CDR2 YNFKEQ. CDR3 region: CASSPGQANTGELFF. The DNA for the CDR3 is TGTGCCAGCAGCCCCGGACAGGCGAACACCGGGGAGCTGTTTTTT.

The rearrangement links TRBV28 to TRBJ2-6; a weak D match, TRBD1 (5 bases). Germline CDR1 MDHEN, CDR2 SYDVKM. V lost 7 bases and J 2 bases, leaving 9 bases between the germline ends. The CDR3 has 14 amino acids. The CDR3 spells CASTKGAGANVLTF. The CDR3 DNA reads TGTGCCAGCACCAAAGGGGCTGGGGCCAACGTCCTGACTTTC.